This T cell receptor (beta chain) emerged from a study of circulating tumor DNA in untreated peripheral T-cell lymphoma (dated by TCRdb to the early 2020s). Study-wide conclusions, independent of this receptor: Tumor-specific clonotypes were identified in around 80% of patients, with identification achieved from 85% to 90% of baseline tissues and about 70% of baseline serum samples.

Turning to this clone: What this receptor recognizes is not known. No much larger clone exists at a distance of one base, and base qualities are not known.

Tumor-specific TCR clonotypes were identified by sequencing baseline tumor tissue collected before treatment. The study used next-generation sequencing of T-cell receptor sequences to monitor peripheral T-cell lymphoma patients receiving frontline treatment on a trial. Library prep was done by the immunoSEQ multiplex PCR assay. In TCRdb, the immuneACCESS table is reduced to in-frame sequences with V and J assigned. These tables do not hold every clone; where another copy was compared, an unresolved V gene accounts for under half, and the others remain unexplained. The sample table holds 5,000 to 7,500 clones, of which about 80% were seen once. 28% of the sample goes to the ten largest clones. The germline V gene specifies SGHRS as CDR1 and YFSETQ as CDR2. The V end loses 0 bases and the J end loses 0 bases, and a stretch of 6 bases separates them. From the cysteine up to the phenylalanine, the CDR3 has a length of 14 residues. The kept DNA is CDR3 alone, 42 bases in frame from the first base.

Here the chain combines TRBV5-1 and TRBJ1-1; the D gene cannot be named for sure. This sequence was found in a human donor with peripheral T-cell lymphoma. Sequencing was performed on tumor tissue. The CDR3 protein is CASSLDSMNTEAFF. The DNA reads as follows: TGCGCCAGCAGCTTGGACAGCATGAACACTGAAGCTTTCTTT.